Listed below are T cell receptor beta chains from one sample, sequenced in a study of blood T cells in healthy people across ages. TCRdb ran MiXCR on the 5' RACE reads and lists one entry per CDR3 protein. The sample holds fewer than 2,000,000 distinct CDR3 sequences, about 35% seen once. The sequenced sample was blood. Source of these receptors: a woman in her thirties in good health. The CDR3 runs from the conserved cysteine through the conserved F or W. Fields, in order: CDR3 length, J gene, V gene, CDR3 protein.

length: 14
J: TRBJ2-7
V: TRBV27
CDR3: CASHPSGRFYEQYF

length: 15
J: TRBJ2-7
V: TRBV27
CDR3: CARNAPGTHHYEQYF

length: 15
J: TRBJ1-3
V: TRBV4-1
CDR3: CASRLLPDSGNTIYF

length: 14
J: TRBJ2-5
V: TRBV7-9
CDR3: CASSLGYQQETQYF

length: 11
J: TRBJ2-5
V: TRBV28
CDR3: CASSRGWAQYF

length: 12
J: TRBJ2-7
V: TRBV20-1
CDR3: CSARMGGHEQYF

length: 17
J: TRBJ2-5
V: TRBV7-6
CDR3: CASSLNPGQSKQETQYF

length: 17
J: TRBJ2-7
V: TRBV6-2/TRBV6-3
CDR3: CASSTTTGLAGFYEQYF

length: 17
J: TRBJ2-1
V: TRBV11-2
CDR3: CASSLELGLSSYNEQFF

length: 16
J: TRBJ2-1
V: TRBV5-1
CDR3: CASRGTGTGQYNEQFF

length: 14
J: TRBJ1-1
V: TRBV12-3/TRBV12-4
CDR3: CAGTSGSLNTEAFF

length: 14
J: TRBJ1-2
V: TRBV7-9
CDR3: CASSSFTGNYGYTF

length: 14
J: TRBJ2-3
V: TRBV5-1
CDR3: CASSPRQGIDMQYF

length: 12
J: TRBJ2-5
V: TRBV20-1
CDR3: CSARTDQEAQYF

length: 18
J: TRBJ2-2
V: TRBV7-8
CDR3: CASSLVRLADAGTGELFF

length: 13
J: TRBJ2-1
V: TRBV6-5
CDR3: CASTSPRVNEQFF

length: 16
J: TRBJ2-7
V: TRBV5-5
CDR3: CASSWGYIGGDYEQYF

length: 17
J: TRBJ2-6
V: TRBV27
CDR3: CASRRTGGSSGANVLTF

length: 18
J: TRBJ2-7
V: TRBV7-8
CDR3: CASSLAPFLGGGNYEQYF

length: 14
J: TRBJ2-1
V: TRBV20-1
CDR3: CSARTSGGGVGQFF

length: 17
J: TRBJ2-1
V: TRBV6-4
CDR3: CAKFPRRPEGRVNEQFF

length: 16
J: TRBJ2-5
V: TRBV5-5
CDR3: CASSLLLEWGQETQYF